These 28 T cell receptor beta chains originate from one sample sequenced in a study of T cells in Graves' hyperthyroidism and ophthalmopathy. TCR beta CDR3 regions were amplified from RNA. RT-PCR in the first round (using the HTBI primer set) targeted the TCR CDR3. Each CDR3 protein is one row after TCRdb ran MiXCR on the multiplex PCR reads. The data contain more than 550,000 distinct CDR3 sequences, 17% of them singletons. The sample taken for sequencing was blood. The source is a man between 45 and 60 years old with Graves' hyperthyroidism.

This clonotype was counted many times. In nucleotides, the CDR3 is TGTGCCAGCAGTTTACCCCAACGACGTCGGCAGTTCTTC. Translation gives CASSLPQRRRQFF. The chain joins TRBV12-3 or TRBV12-4 to TRBJ2-1, with D unresolved. The CDR3 has 13 residues. V was clipped by 2 bases and J by 12 bases, with 14 bases between them.

CDR3: CASSYSIAGGETQYF. CDR3 sequence (DNA): TGTGCCAGCAGTTACTCGATAGCGGGCGGGGAGACCCAGTACTTC. V usage is TRBV6-2 or TRBV6-3 and J usage is TRBJ2-5; TRBD2 matches 7 bases. V was clipped by 0 bases and J by 5 bases; unmatched bases: 6. Germline lookup yields CDR1 MNHEY and CDR2 SVGEGT. The CDR3 is 15 residues long.

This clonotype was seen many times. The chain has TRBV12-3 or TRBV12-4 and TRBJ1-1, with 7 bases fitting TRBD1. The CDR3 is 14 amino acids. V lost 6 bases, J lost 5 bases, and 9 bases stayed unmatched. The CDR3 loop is CASSPREGATEAFF. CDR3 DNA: TGTGCCAGCAGCCCTAGAGAGGGGGCTACTGAAGCTTTCTTT.

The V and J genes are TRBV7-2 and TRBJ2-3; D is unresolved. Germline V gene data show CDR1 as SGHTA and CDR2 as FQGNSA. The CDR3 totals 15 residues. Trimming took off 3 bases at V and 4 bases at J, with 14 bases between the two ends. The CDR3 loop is CASSFGSRKADTQYF. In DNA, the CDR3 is TGTGCCAGCAGCTTCGGGTCAAGAAAGGCAGATACGCAGTATTTT.

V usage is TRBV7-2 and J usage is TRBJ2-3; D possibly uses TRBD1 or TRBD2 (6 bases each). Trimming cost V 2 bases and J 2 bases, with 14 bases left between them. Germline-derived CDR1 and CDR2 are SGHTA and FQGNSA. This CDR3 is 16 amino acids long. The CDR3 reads CASSLSPGAITDTQYF. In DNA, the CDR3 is TGTGCCAGCAGCTTAAGCCCGGGGGCAATCACAGATACGCAGTATTTT.

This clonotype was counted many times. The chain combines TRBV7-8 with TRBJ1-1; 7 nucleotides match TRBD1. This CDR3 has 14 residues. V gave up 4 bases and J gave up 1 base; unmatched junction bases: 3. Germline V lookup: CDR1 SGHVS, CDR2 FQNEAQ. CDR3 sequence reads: CASSWRTGNTEAFF. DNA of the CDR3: TGTGCCAGCAGCTGGAGGACAGGGAACACTGAAGCTTTCTTT.

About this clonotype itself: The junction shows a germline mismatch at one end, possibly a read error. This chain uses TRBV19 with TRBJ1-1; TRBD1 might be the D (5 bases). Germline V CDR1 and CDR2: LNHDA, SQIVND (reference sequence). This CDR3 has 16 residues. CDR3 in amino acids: CASSSGGDLESTEASF. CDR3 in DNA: TGTGCCAGTAGCTCTGGGGGAGACCTGGAAAGCACTGAAGCTTCCTTT.

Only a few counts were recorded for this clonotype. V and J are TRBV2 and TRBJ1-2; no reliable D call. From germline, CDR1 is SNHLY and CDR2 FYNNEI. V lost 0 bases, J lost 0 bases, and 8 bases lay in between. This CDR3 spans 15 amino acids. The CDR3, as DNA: TGTGCCAGCAGTGAAGCGGCAGTTCCTAACTATGGCTACACCTTC. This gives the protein CASSEAAVPNYGYTF. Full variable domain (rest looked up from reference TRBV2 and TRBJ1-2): EPEVTQTPSHQVTQMGQEVILRCVPISNHLYFYWYRQILGQKVEFLVSFYNNEISEKSEIFDDQFSVERPDGSNFTLKIRSTKLEDSAMYFCASSEAAVPNYGYTFGSGTRLTVV.

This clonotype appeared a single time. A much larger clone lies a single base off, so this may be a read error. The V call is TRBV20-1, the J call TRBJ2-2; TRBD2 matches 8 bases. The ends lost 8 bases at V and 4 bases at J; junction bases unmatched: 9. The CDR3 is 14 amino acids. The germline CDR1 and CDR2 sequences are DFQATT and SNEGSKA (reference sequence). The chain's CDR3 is CSPISGSFTGELFF. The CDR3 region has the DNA TGCAGTCCTATCAGCGGGAGCTTCACCGGGGAGCTGTTTTTT.

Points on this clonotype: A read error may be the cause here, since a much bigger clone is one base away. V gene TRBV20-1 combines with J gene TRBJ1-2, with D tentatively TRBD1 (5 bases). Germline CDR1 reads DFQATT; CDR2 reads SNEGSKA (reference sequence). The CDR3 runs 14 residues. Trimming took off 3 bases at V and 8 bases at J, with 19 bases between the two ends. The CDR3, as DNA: TGCAGTGCTAGTAGTGGGGGGAGGGAGAGAGGCTACACCTTC. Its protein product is CSASSGGRERGYTF.

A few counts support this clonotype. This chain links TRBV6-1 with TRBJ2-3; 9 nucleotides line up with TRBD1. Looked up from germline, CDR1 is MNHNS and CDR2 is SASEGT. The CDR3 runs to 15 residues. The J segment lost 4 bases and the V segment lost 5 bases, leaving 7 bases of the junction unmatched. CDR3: CASSWTGTGPDTQYF. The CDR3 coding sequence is TGTGCCAGCAGTTGGACCGGGACAGGGCCAGATACGCAGTATTTT.

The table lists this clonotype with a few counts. The CDR3 is CASSKLYLAGGFADTQYF. CDR3 DNA: TGCGCCAGCTCCAAGCTCTATCTAGCGGGAGGCTTCGCAGATACGCAGTATTTT. The chain has TRBV5-1 and TRBJ2-3; TRBD2 matches at 11 bases. V was pared by 7 bases and J by 4 bases, with 17 bases of the junction left unmatched. Germline V gene data show CDR1 as SGHRS and CDR2 as YFSETQ. CDR3 length: 18 amino acids.

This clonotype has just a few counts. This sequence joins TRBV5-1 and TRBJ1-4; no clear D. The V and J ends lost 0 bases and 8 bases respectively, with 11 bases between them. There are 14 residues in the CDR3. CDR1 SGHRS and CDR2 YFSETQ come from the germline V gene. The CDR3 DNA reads TGCGCCAGCAGCTTGGTGGCCCCGGGGGAAAAACTGTTTTTT. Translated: CASSLVAPGEKLFF. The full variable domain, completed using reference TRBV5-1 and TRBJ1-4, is KAGVTQTPRYLIKTRGQQVTLSCSPISGHRSVSWYQQTPGQGLQFLFEYFSETQRNKGNFPGRFSGRQFSNSRSEMNVSTLELGDSALYLCASSLVAPGEKLFFGSGTQLSVL.

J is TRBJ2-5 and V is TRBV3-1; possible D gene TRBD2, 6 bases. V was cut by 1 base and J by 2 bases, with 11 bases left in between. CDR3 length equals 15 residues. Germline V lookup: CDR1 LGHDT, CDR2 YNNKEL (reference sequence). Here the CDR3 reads CASSQARGGQETQYF. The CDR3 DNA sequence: TGTGCCAGCAGCCAAGCCCGAGGAGGGCAAGAGACCCAGTACTTC.

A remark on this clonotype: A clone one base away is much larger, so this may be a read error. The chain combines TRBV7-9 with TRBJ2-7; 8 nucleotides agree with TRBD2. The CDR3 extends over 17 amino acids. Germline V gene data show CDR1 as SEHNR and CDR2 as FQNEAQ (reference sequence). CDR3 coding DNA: TGTGCCAGAAGCTCTCAGCCCGATGGCGGGAGGTCGTACGAGCAGTACTTC. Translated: CARSSQPDGGRSYEQYF.

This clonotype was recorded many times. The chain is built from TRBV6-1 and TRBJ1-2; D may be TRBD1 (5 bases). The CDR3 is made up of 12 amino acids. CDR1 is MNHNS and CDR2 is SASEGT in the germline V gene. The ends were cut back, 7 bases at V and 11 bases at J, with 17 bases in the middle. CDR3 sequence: CASTTTGTRYTF. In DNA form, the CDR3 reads TGTGCCAGCACCACGACGGGGACGCGTTACACCTTC.

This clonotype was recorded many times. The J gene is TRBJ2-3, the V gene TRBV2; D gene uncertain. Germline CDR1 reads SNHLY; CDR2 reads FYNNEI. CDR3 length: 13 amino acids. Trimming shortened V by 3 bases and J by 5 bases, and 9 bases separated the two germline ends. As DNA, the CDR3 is TGTGCCAGCAGTGAGAGCATAATAGATACGCAGTATTTT. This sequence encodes CASSESIIDTQYF.

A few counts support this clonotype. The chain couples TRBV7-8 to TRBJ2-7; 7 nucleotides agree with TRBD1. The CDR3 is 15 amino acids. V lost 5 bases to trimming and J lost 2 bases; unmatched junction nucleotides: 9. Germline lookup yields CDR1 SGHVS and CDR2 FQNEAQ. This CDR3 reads CASSKTPGQPYEQYF. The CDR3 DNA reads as TGTGCCAGCAGCAAGACCCCGGGACAGCCCTACGAGCAGTACTTC.

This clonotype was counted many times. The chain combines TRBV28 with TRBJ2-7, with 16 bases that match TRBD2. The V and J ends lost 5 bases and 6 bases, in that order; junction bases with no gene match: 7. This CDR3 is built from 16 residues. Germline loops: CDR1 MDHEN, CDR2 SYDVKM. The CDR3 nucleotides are TGTGCCAGCAGTGCCCCCGGGACTAGCGGGAGGGGCGAGCAGTACTTC. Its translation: CASSAPGTSGRGEQYF.

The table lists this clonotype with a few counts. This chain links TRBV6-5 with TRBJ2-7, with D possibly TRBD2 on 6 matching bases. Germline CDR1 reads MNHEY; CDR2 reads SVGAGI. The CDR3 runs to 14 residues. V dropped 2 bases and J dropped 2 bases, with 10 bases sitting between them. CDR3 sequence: CASSYAGSTYEQYF. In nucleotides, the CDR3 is TGTGCCAGCAGTTACGCGGGATCTACCTACGAGCAGTACTTC.

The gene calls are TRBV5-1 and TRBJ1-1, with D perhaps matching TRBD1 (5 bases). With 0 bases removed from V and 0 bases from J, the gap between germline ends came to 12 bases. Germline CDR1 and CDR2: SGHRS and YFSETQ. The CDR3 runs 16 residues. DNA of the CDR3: TGCGCCAGCAGCTTGGCCAGGGCAGGGCTGAACACTGAAGCTTTCTTT. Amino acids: CASSLARAGLNTEAFF.

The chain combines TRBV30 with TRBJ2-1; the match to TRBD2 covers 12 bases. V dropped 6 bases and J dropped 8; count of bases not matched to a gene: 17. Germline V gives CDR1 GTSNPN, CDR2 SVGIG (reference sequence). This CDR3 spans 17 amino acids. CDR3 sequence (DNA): TGTGCCTGCCTGACTAGCGGGAGTCCCCTAGGGCGGGATGAGCAGTTCTTC. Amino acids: CACLTSGSPLGRDEQFF.

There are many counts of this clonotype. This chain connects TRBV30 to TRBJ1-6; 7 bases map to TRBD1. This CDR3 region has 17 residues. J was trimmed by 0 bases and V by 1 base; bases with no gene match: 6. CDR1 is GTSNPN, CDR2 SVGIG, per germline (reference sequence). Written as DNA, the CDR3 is TGTGCCTGGAGTGAGGGACAGCATCGCTCCTATAATTCACCCCTCCACTTT. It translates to CAWSEGQHRSYNSPLHF.

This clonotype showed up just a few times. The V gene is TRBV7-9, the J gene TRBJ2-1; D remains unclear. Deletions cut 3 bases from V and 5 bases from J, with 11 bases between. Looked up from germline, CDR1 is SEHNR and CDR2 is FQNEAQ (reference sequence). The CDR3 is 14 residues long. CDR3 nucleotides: TGTGCCAGCAGCTTCCCCCAAGGCAACAATGAGCAGTTCTTC. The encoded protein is CASSFPQGNNEQFF.

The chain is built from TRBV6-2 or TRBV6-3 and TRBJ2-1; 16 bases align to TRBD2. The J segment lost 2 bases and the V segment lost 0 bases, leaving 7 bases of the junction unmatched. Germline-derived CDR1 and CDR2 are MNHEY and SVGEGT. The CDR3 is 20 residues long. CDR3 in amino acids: CASSYSSGLAGGPTYNEQFF. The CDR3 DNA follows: TGTGCCAGCAGTTACTCTTCGGGACTAGCGGGAGGGCCGACCTACAATGAGCAGTTCTTC.

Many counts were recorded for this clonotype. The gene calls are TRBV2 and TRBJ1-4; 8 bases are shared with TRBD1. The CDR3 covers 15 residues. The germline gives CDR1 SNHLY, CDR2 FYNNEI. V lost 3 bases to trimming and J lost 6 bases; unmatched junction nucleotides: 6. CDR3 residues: CASSEGPGGDEKLFF. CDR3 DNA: TGTGCCAGCAGTGAGGGCCCAGGGGGCGATGAAAAACTGTTTTTT.

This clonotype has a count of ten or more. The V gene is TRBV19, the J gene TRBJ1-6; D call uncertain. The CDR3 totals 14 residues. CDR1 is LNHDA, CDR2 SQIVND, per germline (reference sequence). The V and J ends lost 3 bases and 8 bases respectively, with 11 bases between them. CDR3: CASSITGRDSPLHF. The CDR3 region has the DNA TGTGCCAGTAGTATCACGGGAAGGGATTCACCCCTCCACTTT.

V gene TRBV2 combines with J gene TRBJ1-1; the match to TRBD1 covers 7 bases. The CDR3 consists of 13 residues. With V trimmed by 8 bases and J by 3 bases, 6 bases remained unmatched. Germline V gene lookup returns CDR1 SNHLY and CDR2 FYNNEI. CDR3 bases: TGTGCCAGCTCCCGGGACAGCTACACTGAAGCTTTCTTT. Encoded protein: CASSRDSYTEAFF.